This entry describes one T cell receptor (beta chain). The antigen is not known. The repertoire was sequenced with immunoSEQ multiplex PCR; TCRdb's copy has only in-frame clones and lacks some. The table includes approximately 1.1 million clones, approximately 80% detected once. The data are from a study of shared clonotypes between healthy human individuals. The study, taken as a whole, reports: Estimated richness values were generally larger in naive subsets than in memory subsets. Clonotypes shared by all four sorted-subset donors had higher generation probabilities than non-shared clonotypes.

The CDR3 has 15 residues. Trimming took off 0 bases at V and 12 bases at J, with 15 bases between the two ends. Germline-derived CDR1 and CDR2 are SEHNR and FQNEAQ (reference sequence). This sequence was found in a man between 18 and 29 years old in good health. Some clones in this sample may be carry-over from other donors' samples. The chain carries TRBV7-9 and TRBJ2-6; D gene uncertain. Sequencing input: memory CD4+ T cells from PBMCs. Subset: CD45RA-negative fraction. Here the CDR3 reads CASSLAESGTAVLTF. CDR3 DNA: TGTGCCAGCAGCTTAGCTGAATCAGGCACGGCCGTCCTGACTTTC.